The 3 T cell receptor beta chains below were found in one sample sequenced in a study of breast tumors, draining lymph nodes, adjacent tissues. Breast cancer patients provided tissue from their axillary draining lymph nodes. TCRdb reprocessed the multiplex PCR reads with MiXCR, giving one entry per CDR3 protein. The sample lists roughly 260,000 distinct CDR3 sequences, around 31% occurring once. The material sequenced was axillary lymph node tissue. The source of these receptors is a female donor with breast cancer. Some clones in this sample may be carry-over from other donors' samples.

About this clonotype: A much larger clone differs by one base, so this may be a read error. DNA of the CDR3: TGTGCCAGCAGCGCCCAAATCTTGGGAGATACGCGGTATTTT. It translates to CASSAQILGDTRYF. The chain joins TRBV11-2 to TRBJ2-3; a weak D match, TRBD2 (5 bases). This CDR3 has 14 amino acids. Germline loops: CDR1 SGHAT, CDR2 FQNNGV.

As concerns this clonotype: This may arise from a read error, as a much more abundant clone is one base away. V is TRBV4-3 and J is TRBJ1-2; a possible D gene is TRBD1 (5 bases). Germline V CDR1 and CDR2: LGHNA, YSLEER. The CDR3 length is 13 residues. Trimming left V 6 bases short and J 5 bases short, with 13 bases between. CDR3 bases: TGCGCCAGCAGAGCCGGGGGATTATATGGCTACACCTTC. It yields the protein CASRAGGLYGYTF.

This clonotype was seen ten or more times. V is TRBV25-1 and J is TRBJ2-2; perhaps TRBD2 as D (5 bases). The CDR3 has 13 amino acids. With 7 bases removed from V and 4 bases from J, the gap between germline ends came to 10 bases. Germline lookup yields CDR1 MGHDK and CDR2 SYGVNS. CDR3 protein: CASNSVGTGELFF. DNA for the CDR3: TGTGCCAGCAATAGCGTCGGCACCGGGGAGCTGTTTTTT. The full variable domain, rest sourced from reference TRBV25-1 and TRBJ2-2, is EADIYQTPRYLVIGTGKKITLECSQTMGHDKMYWYQQDPGMELHLIHYSYGVNSTEKGDLSSESTVSRIRTEHFPLTLESARPSHTSQYLCASNSVGTGELFFGEGSRLTVL.